The 19 T cell receptor beta chains given below trace back to one sample, sequenced in a study of Ad26.COV2.S vaccination and SARS-CoV-2 variants. Treatment given: some 20 received Ad26.COV2.S at low or high dose, single or two shots; 5 received placebo; per-sample allocation not given. Day 63 after the first vaccine or placebo injection was the time point for sampling. Generated by immunoSEQ multiplex PCR, the TCRdb table keeps only in-frame clones and is missing some. The table shows hundreds of thousands of clones, with 89% occurring only once. The sample in question was peripheral blood, obtained in a trial of Ad26.COV2.S vaccine versus placebo. The source is a person between 18 and 65 years old who received the Ad26.COV2.S COVID-19 vaccine or a placebo.

The CDR3 DNA reads as TGTGCCAGTGAGACGGGCTATGGCTACACCTTC. Its translation is CASETGYGYTF. The chain employs TRBV6-6 and TRBJ1-2; unclear D gene. The CDR3 covers 11 residues. Germline V gives CDR1 MNHNY, CDR2 SVGAGI (reference sequence). V was clipped by 9 bases and J by 4 bases, with 9 bases between them.

V usage is TRBV19 and J usage is TRBJ1-5; D gene ambiguous. CDR1 LNHDA and CDR2 SQIVND come from the germline V gene (reference sequence). The germline V and J ends were trimmed by 0 bases and 6 bases, with 6 bases remaining between them. This CDR3 region has 13 residues. DNA for the CDR3: TGTGCCAGTAGTATAGATTTGGCTCAGCCCCAGCATTTT. This encodes CASSIDLAQPQHF.

This sequence joins TRBV6-2 or TRBV6-3 and TRBJ2-1; D is unclear. Germline CDR1 reads MNHEY; CDR2 reads SVGEGT. This CDR3 contains 12 residues. The V end lost 6 bases, the J end lost 9 bases, and 12 bases lay between the germline ends. The CDR3, as DNA: TGTGCCAGCAGCCCATGGGGTTCTGAGCAGTTCTTC. It specifies CASSPWGSEQFF.

In regard to this clone: Germline and junction disagree at one end, which may indicate a read error. The V call is TRBV10-2, the J call TRBJ2-1, with D possibly being TRBD2 (6 bases). The germline V gene encodes CDR1 WSHSY and CDR2 SAAADI. This CDR3 is 15 amino acids long. As DNA, the CDR3 is TGCGCCAGTAGTGGCCTGGGGGGTTCCTACAATGAGCAGTTCTTC. This encodes CASSGLGGSYNEQFF.

The chain couples TRBV21-1 to TRBJ2-2. TRBV21-1 constitutes a pseudogene. The CDR3 consists of 13 residues. CDR3: CASSCDKAGELFF. The DNA of the CDR3 is TGTGCCAGCAGCTGTGATAAGGCCGGGGAGCTGTTTTTT.

The chain has TRBV27 and TRBJ2-3, with 8 bases that match TRBD1. The V and J ends lost 6 bases and 10 bases, in that order; junction bases with no gene match: 6. The CDR3 totals 12 residues. Germline CDR1 is MNHEY and CDR2 is SMNVEV (reference sequence). CDR3 loop: CASSPDRDPQYF. CDR3 sequence (DNA): TGTGCCAGCAGCCCGGACAGGGATCCGCAGTATTTT.

This rearrangement joins TRBV6-2 or TRBV6-3 to TRBJ1-2, with D hard to call. CDR3 length: 13 residues. CDR1 MNHEY and CDR2 SVGEGT come from the germline V gene. The germline V and J ends were trimmed by 2 bases and 6 bases, with 10 bases remaining between them. CDR3 nucleotide sequence: TGTGCCAGCAGTTACGGGCAGAGGGATGGCTACACCTTC. Its protein product is CASSYGQRDGYTF.

The chain carries TRBV3-1 (or the pseudogene TRBV3-2) and TRBJ1-2; TRBD1 might be the D (5 bases). In germline, CDR1 is LGHDT, CDR2 YNNKEL (reference sequence). This CDR3 comprises 17 residues. The V end was cut by 2 bases, the J end by 0 bases, with 16 bases between. The CDR3 nucleotides are TGTGCCAGCAGCCAAATAGGGGACGCCGAACCTAACTATGGCTACACCTTC. Encoded protein: CASSQIGDAEPNYGYTF.

This clone was seen a few times. The chain joins TRBV23-1 to TRBJ2-1, with unresolved D. TRBV23-1 is an ORF, with its function uncertain. V dropped 2 bases and J dropped 4 bases, with 18 bases sitting between them. The CDR3 runs to 17 residues. CDR3 sequence: CASSQILWVEHYNEQFF. The CDR3 nucleotides are TGCGCCAGCAGTCAAATTTTATGGGTCGAACATTACAATGAGCAGTTCTTC.

The chain uses TRBV21-1 and TRBJ1-2. TRBV21-1 is labeled a pseudogene. The CDR3 covers 13 residues. The CDR3 bases are TGTGCCAGCAGCAAAAATGGGGGCTATGGCTACACCTTC. It codes for CASSKNGGYGYTF.

The rearrangement links TRBV3-1 (or the pseudogene TRBV3-2) to TRBJ2-1; 11 positions agree with TRBD2. V dropped 2 bases and J dropped 7; count of bases not matched to a gene: 4. The CDR3 has 15 amino acids. CDR1 is LGHDT, CDR2 YNNKEL, per germline (reference sequence). CDR3 in DNA: TGTGCCAGCAGCCAAACTAGCGGGAGTAGAAATGAGCAGTTCTTC. Its protein product is CASSQTSGSRNEQFF.

The chain couples TRBV18 to TRBJ1-1; D is ambiguous. Germline-derived CDR1 and CDR2 are KGHSH and LQKENI. V lost 6 bases, J lost 1 base, and 9 bases lay in between. This CDR3 contains 13 residues. The CDR3: CASSRSWNTEAFF. As DNA, the CDR3 is TGTGCCAGCTCCCGGTCGTGGAACACTGAAGCTTTCTTT.

This clone has a single count. The chain employs TRBV12-3 or TRBV12-4 and TRBJ2-5, with D hard to call. The V and J ends lost 6 bases and 6 bases respectively, with 14 bases between them. This CDR3 region has 13 residues. This CDR3 is CASSLDQLKTQYF. DNA for the CDR3: TGTGCCAGCAGCCTGGACCAGCTGAAGACCCAGTACTTC.

The J gene is TRBJ1-2, the V gene TRBV27, with TRBD1 matching 7 bases. V lost 8 bases, J lost 0 bases, and 12 bases stayed unmatched. The germline CDR1 and CDR2 sequences are MNHEY and SMNVEV (reference sequence). The CDR3 consists of 16 residues. CDR3 DNA: TGTGCCAGCGGACTCGACAGGGCTGCCGCTAACTATGGCTACACCTTC. Residues: CASGLDRAAANYGYTF.

This sequence joins TRBV7-9 and TRBJ2-1; no reliable D call. CDR1 and CDR2 (germline): SEHNR, FQNEAQ (reference sequence). The CDR3 has 12 residues. Deletions cut 5 bases from V and 4 bases from J, with 6 bases between. DNA for the CDR3: TGTGCCAGCAGCAACTATTACAATGAGCAGTTCTTC. Translated: CASSNYYNEQFF.

V gene TRBV5-1 combines with J gene TRBJ2-1, with 7 positions matching TRBD2. The CDR3 covers 17 residues. Germline CDR1 reads SGHRS; CDR2 reads YFSETQ. Trimming removed 2 bases from V and 2 bases from J; junction bases left unmatched: 10. Here the CDR3 DNA reads TGCGCCAGCAGCTTTGATATCGGACTAGGGGCCTACAATGAGCAGTTCTTC. It codes for CASSFDIGLGAYNEQFF.

This chain joins TRBV4-1 and TRBJ2-1; D perhaps matches TRBD2 (5 bases). The germline V gene has CDR1 MGHRA and CDR2 YSYEKL. The CDR3 extends over 13 amino acids. The germline V and J ends were trimmed by 1 base and 8 bases, with 9 bases remaining between them. CDR3 in amino acids: CASSQGGWDEQFF. CDR3 sequence (DNA): TGCGCCAGCAGCCAAGGCGGGTGGGATGAGCAGTTCTTC.

V usage is TRBV12-3 or TRBV12-4 and J usage is TRBJ2-6; D is possibly TRBD1 or TRBD2 (5 bases each). The CDR3 is 13 residues long. Trimming shortened V by 5 bases and J by 4 bases, and 6 bases separated the two germline ends. CDR3 DNA sequence: TGTGCCAGCAGTCGGGACGGGGCCAACGTCCTGACTTTC. It specifies CASSRDGANVLTF.

This chain uses TRBV4-2 with TRBJ2-3, with D perhaps matching TRBD2 (6 bases). CDR1 LGHNA and CDR2 YNFKEQ come from the germline V gene. The CDR3 runs to 15 residues. Between the trimmed V and J ends, which lost 4 bases and 3 bases, there was a span of 14 bases. The CDR3: CASSPLEGRTDTQYF. The DNA for the CDR3 is TGTGCCAGCAGCCCCCTAGAGGGGAGGACAGATACGCAGTATTTT.